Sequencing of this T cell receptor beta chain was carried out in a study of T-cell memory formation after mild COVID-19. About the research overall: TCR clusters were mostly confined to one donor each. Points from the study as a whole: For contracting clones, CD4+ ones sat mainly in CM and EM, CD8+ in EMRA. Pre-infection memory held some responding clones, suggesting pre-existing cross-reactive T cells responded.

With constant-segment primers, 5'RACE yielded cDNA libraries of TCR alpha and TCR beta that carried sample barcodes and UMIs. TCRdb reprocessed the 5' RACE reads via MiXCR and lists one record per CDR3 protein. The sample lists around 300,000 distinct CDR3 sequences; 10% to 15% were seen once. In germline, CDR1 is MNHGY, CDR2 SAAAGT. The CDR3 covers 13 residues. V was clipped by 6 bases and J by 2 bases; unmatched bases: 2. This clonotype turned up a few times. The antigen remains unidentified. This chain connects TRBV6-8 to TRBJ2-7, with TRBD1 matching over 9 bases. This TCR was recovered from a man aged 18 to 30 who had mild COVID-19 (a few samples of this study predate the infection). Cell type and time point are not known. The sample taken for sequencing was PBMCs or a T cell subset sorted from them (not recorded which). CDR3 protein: CASRTGGTYEQYF. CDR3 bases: TGTGCCAGCAGGACAGGGGGTACCTACGAGCAGTACTTC.